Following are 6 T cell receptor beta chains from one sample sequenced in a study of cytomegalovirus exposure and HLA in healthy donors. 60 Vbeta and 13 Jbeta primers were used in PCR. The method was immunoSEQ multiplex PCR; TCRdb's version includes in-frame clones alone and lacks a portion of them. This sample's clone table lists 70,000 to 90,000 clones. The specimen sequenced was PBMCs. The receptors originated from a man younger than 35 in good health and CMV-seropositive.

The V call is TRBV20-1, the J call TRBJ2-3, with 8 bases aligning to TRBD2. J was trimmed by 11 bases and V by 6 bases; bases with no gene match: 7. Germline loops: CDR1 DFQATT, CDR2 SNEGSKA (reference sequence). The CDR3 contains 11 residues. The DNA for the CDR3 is TGCAGTGCCAACGGACTAGCAGAGCAGTATTTT. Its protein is CSANGLAEQYF.

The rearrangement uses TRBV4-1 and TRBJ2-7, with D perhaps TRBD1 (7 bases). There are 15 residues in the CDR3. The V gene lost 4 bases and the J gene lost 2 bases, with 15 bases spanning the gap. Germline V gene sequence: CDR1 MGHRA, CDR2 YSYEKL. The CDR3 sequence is CASSPVDREAYEQYF. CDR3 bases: TGCGCCAGCAGCCCGGTCGACAGGGAGGCCTACGAGCAGTACTTC.

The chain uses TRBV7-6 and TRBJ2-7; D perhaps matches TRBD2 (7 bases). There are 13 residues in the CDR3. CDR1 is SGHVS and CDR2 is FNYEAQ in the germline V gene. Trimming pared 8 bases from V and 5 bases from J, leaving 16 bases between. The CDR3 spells CASGGARGDEQYF. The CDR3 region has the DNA TGTGCCAGCGGGGGGGCCCGAGGGGACGAGCAGTACTTC.

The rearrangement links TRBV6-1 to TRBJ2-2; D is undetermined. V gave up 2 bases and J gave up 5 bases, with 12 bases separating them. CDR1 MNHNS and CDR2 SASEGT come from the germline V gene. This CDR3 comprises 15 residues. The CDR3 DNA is TGTGCCAGCAGTGAAAAGGTGGGCCGTACCGGGGAGCTGTTTTTT. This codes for CASSEKVGRTGELFF.

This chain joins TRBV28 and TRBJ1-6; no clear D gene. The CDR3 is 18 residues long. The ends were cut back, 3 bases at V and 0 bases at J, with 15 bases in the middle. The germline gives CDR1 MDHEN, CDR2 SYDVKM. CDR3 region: CASSLTPPGVSYNSPLHF. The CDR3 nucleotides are TGTGCCAGCAGTTTGACCCCCCCCGGGGTCTCCTATAATTCACCCCTCCACTTT. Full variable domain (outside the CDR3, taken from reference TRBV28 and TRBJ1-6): DVKVTQSSRYLVKRTGEKVFLECVQDMDHENMFWYRQDPGLGLRLIYFSYDVKMKEKGDIPEGYSVSREKKERFSLILESASTNQTSMYLCASSLTPPGVSYNSPLHFGNGTRLTVT.

The CDR3 DNA is TGTGCCAGCACCTCAGACATGAACACTGAAGCTTTCTTT. Translated: CASTSDMNTEAFF. The chain employs TRBV6-5 and TRBJ1-1; D uncertain. CDR1 is MNHEY and CDR2 is SVGAGI in the germline V gene. V was cut by 7 bases and J by 0 bases, with 9 bases left in between. This CDR3 comprises 13 residues.